This T cell receptor (beta chain) emerged from a study of cytomegalovirus exposure and HLA in healthy donors. The study's findings and limits: There were several of the most significant clusters that appeared linked to common viral pathogens in a later analysis. Accurate HLA-A and HLA-B prediction from TCR beta sequences was reported for most subjects. In an earlier analysis, productive rearrangement rates for most beta V segments clustered near 87% or 30%. The only immune exposure information that was available was CMV serostatus.

About this clone itself: What it binds is unknown.

13 Jbeta primers and 60 Vbeta primers were used for the PCR. The method was immunoSEQ multiplex PCR; TCRdb's version includes in-frame clones alone and lacks a portion of them. The sample table includes 120,000 or so clones. CDR1 is WNHNN, CDR2 SYGVQD, per germline (reference sequence). V was pared by 8 bases and J by 7 bases, with 13 bases between. The CDR3 is 12 residues long. The TCR comes from a man aged 18 to 29 in good health and CMV-seronegative. Sequencing was performed on PBMCs. The genes are TRBV10-1 and TRBJ2-3; D is unresolved. CDR3 sequence reads: CASPKSTYTQYF. CDR3 DNA: TGCGCCAGCCCGAAGTCAACTTATACGCAGTATTTT.